The TCR beta chain described here comes from a study of identical twins. The study, taken as a whole, reports: The study drew conclusions from cross-sectional statistical analysis, not from following the same donors. Excess sharing by twins proved weaker in beta out-of-frame sequences.

About this clonotype: Its target is not known.

CDR1 is MNHEY and CDR2 is SVGEGT in the germline V gene. V was clipped by 8 bases and J by 4 bases, with 21 bases between them. CDR3 length: 16 amino acids. Every one of the donors was a healthy Caucasian. Each cDNA held unique molecular identifiers, and template switching gave it a universal primer site. Each CDR3 protein gets one entry after TCRdb re-called the 5' RACE reads with MiXCR. In the table there are hundreds of thousands of distinct CDR3 sequences, 9% to 15% of which are singletons. This sample also appeared in a second study, on yellow fever vaccine responses in identical twins.

The clonotype was recovered from a woman aged 18-29 years in good health. Sequenced: PBMCs. The chain recombines TRBV6-2 or TRBV6-3 with TRBJ2-1; D possibly corresponds to TRBD2 (5 bases). In nucleotides, the CDR3 is TGTGCCAGCTCCCGGACTCGACTCTTAGGATACAATGAGCAGTTCTTC. Its protein product is CASSRTRLLGYNEQFF.